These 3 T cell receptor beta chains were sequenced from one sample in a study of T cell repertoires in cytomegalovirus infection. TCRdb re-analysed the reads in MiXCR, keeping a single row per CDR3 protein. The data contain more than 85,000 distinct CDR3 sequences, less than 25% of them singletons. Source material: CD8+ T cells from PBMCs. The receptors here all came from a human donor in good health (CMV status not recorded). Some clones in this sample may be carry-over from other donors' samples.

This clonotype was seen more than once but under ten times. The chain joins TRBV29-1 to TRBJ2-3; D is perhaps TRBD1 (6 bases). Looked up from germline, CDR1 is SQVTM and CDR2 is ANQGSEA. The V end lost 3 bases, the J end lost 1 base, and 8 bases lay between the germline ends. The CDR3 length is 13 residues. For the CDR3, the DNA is TGCAGCGTTGACCGGACAGGCACAGATACGCAGTATTTT. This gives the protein CSVDRTGTDTQYF.

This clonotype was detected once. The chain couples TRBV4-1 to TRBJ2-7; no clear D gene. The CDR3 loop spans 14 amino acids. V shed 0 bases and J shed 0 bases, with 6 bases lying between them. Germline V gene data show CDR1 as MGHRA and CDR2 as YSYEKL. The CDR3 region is CASSQDWGSYEQYF. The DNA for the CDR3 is TGCGCCAGCAGCCAAGATTGGGGCTCCTACGAGCAGTACTTC.

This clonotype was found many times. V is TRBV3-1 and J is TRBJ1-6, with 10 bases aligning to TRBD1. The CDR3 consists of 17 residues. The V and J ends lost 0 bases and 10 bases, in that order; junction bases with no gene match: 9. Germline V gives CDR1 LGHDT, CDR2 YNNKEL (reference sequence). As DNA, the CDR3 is TGTGCCAGCAGCCAAGAAAGGGGGACAGGGGAAAGATCACCCCTCCACTTT. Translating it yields CASSQERGTGERSPLHF.